This T cell receptor beta chain was retrieved from a study of control samples from healthy donors and cancer patients. The protocol was immunoSEQ multiplex PCR, while the TCRdb copy is restricted to in-frame clones and leaves out a portion. Of 130,000 to 150,000 clones detected, roughly 90% appear once; the ten largest clones hold less than 5.5%. V gave up 5 bases and J gave up 4 bases; unmatched junction bases: 15. CDR3 length equals 18 residues. From germline, CDR1 is SGHTA and CDR2 FQGTGA. Sequenced: blood. The chain joins TRBV7-3 to TRBJ1-5, with TRBD1 matching 9 bases. The receptor comes from a man between 25 and 39 years old in good health. CDR3 protein: CASSPLLGQGCGNQPQHF. CDR3 in DNA: TGTGCCAGCAGCCCCCTTTTGGGACAGGGTTGCGGTAATCAGCCCCAGCATTTT.